The 8 T cell receptor beta chains listed next were all sequenced from one sample in a study of blood T cells in healthy people across ages. With a J-beta primer mix and a sample-barcoded 5' primer, a second PCR ran about 7 to 12 cycles. Each CDR3 protein gets one entry after TCRdb re-called the 5' RACE reads with MiXCR. Seen here are over a million distinct CDR3 sequences, approximately 38% observed once, and the top ten hold 7.9%. Sequencing was carried out using blood. These receptors all come from a woman between 18 and 30 years old in good health.

The V gene is TRBV20-1, the J gene TRBJ2-1; TRBD2 matches 12 bases. The CDR3 is 15 residues long. Germline CDR1 and CDR2: DFQATT and SNEGSKA (reference sequence). Trimming took 6 bases from V and 7 from J; bases not matched to a gene: 10. CDR3 nucleotides: TGCAGTGCCATGGCTGCTAGCGGGGGGGTAAATGAGCAGTTCTTC. Its translation is CSAMAASGGVNEQFF.

This clonotype has just a few counts. The J gene is TRBJ2-5, the V gene TRBV20-1, with 9 bases identical to TRBD1. The CDR3 has 15 amino acids. The germline gives CDR1 DFQATT, CDR2 SNEGSKA (reference sequence). The J segment lost 1 base and the V segment lost 4 bases, leaving 7 bases of the junction unmatched. CDR3 coding DNA: TGCAGTGCTAACACAGGGGGCCCCTTCCAAGAGACCCAGTACTTC. Translation: CSANTGGPFQETQYF.

In regard to this clonotype: A much larger clone differs from this one at a single base, so this may be a read error. The chain has TRBV2 and TRBJ2-7, with a possible D match to TRBD2 (5 bases). Germline assignment: CDR1 SNHLY and CDR2 FYNNEI. This CDR3 comprises 12 residues. The CDR3 bases are TGTGCCAGCAGGGAGGATAGCTACGCGCAGTACTTC. This translates into CASREDSYAQYF.

The chain is built from TRBV10-2 and TRBJ2-3; tentatively, D is TRBD1 (6 bases). Germline lookup yields CDR1 WSHSY and CDR2 SAAADI. The V and J ends lost 4 bases and 0 bases respectively, with 17 bases between them. This CDR3 comprises 17 residues. The CDR3 sequence is CASSGGGVSASTDTQYF. The CDR3, as DNA: TGCGCCAGCAGTGGTGGGGGCGTTTCTGCTAGCACAGATACGCAGTATTTT.

The chain has TRBV5-6 and TRBJ1-2; D is possibly TRBD1 (6 bases). The ends were cut back, 4 bases at V and 3 bases at J, with 16 bases in the middle. CDR1 and CDR2 (germline): SGHDT, YYEEEE. The CDR3 is 15 residues long. CDR3 amino acids: CASSRVPTGDYGYTF. CDR3 bases: TGTGCCAGCAGCCGAGTACCGACAGGTGACTATGGCTACACCTTC.

The CDR3 loop reads CASSLRSGAQNTEAFF. CDR3 sequence (DNA): TGCGCCAGCAGCTTACGATCCGGGGCACAGAACACTGAAGCTTTCTTT. The rearrangement joins TRBV5-1 to TRBJ1-1; D might be TRBD1 (5 bases). Germline V lookup: CDR1 SGHRS, CDR2 YFSETQ. The CDR3 runs to 16 residues. V was pared by 2 bases and J by 1 base, with 15 bases between.

The CDR3 sequence is CASSPMTLSQPQHF. DNA for the CDR3: TGTGCCAGCAGCCCGATGACCCTTTCTCAGCCCCAGCATTTT. This chain uses TRBV7-9 with TRBJ1-5, with D uncertain. Looked up from germline, CDR1 is SEHNR and CDR2 is FQNEAQ (reference sequence). Trimming took 5 bases from V and 6 from J, leaving 14 bases between them. The CDR3 covers 14 residues. The whole variable domain, remainder taken from reference TRBV7-9 and TRBJ1-5, is DTGVSQNPRHKITKRGQNVTFRCDPISEHNRLYWYRQTLGQGPEFLTYFQNEAQLEKSRLLSDRFSAERPKGSFSTLEIQRTEQGDSAMYLCASSPMTLSQPQHFGDGTRLSIL.

This clonotype was seen a handful of times. The chain employs TRBV20-1 and TRBJ1-1; D is undetermined. The CDR3 length is 13 residues. Deletions cut 5 bases from V and 1 base from J, with 11 bases between. Germline assignment: CDR1 DFQATT and CDR2 SNEGSKA (reference sequence). CDR3 DNA sequence: TGCAGTGCTCCCCTCCCGGGGAACACTGAAGCTTTCTTT. It encodes CSAPLPGNTEAFF.